Following are 26 T cell receptor beta chains from one sample sequenced in a study of cytomegalovirus exposure and HLA in healthy donors. The PCR was carried out with 60 Vbeta primers and 13 Jbeta primers. Profiling relied on immunoSEQ multiplex PCR, and the TCRdb table lists in-frame clones only, not all of them. The repertoire includes some 130,000 clones, approximately 8.9% of them detected once, and 6% to 7.5% sits in the top ten. The sample consisted of PBMCs. The receptors were sampled from a woman between 35 and 50 years old in good health and CMV-seropositive.

The genes are TRBV19 and TRBJ1-5, with D uncertain. Trimming cost V 6 bases and J 6 bases, with 15 bases left between them. Germline CDR1 reads LNHDA; CDR2 reads SQIVND (reference sequence). The CDR3 has 14 residues. Written as DNA, the CDR3 is TGTGCCAGTAGCGGCGGCGGGAGTAGTCAGCCCCAGCATTTT. Its translation is CASSGGGSSQPQHF.

The chain carries TRBV4-1 and TRBJ2-7, with a tentative D call TRBD2 (7 bases). The V and J ends lost 1 base and 2 bases respectively, with 18 bases between them. The CDR3 runs to 17 residues. The germline V gene encodes CDR1 MGHRA and CDR2 YSYEKL. CDR3: CASSQVFSGGQAYEQYF. In DNA form, the CDR3 reads TGCGCCAGCAGCCAAGTTTTCTCCGGGGGGCAGGCCTACGAGCAGTACTTC.

This clone has a handful of counts. The rearrangement joins TRBV6-6 to TRBJ1-1; D not resolved. The CDR3 has 13 residues. The germline V gene encodes CDR1 MNHNY and CDR2 SVGAGI (reference sequence). Trimming stripped 6 bases from V and 0 bases from J, with 8 bases between. CDR3: CASSNQVNTEAFF. The DNA of the CDR3 is TGTGCCAGCAGCAACCAGGTGAACACTGAAGCTTTCTTT.

This clone was found a few times. The rearrangement uses TRBV15 and TRBJ2-3, with 7 bases aligning to TRBD2. With V trimmed by 5 bases and J by 6 bases, 11 bases remained unmatched. CDR3 length: 15 amino acids. CDR1 and CDR2 from the germline V gene are LNHNV and YYDKDF (reference sequence). The CDR3 DNA reads TGTGCCACCAGCGAAACCCGACTAGCCTCGGATACGCAGTATTTT. The encoded protein is CATSETRLASDTQYF.

This clone was counted a few times. J is TRBJ2-5 and V is TRBV7-2, with TRBD2 matching 13 bases. Germline V CDR1 and CDR2: SGHTA, FQGNSA. The ends lost 5 bases at V and 3 bases at J; junction bases unmatched: 12. This CDR3 has 18 amino acids. CDR3: CASSTRRLAGGWEETQYF. CDR3 DNA: TGTGCCAGCAGCACTCGAAGACTAGCGGGGGGTTGGGAAGAGACCCAGTACTTC.

The chain combines TRBV7-9 with TRBJ1-2; tentative D call: TRBD1 (5 bases). This CDR3 is 15 amino acids long. From germline, CDR1 is SEHNR and CDR2 FQNEAQ (reference sequence). Trimming cost V 5 bases and J 6 bases, with 19 bases left between them. The CDR3 reads CASSLRVLRGNGYTF. CDR3 bases: TGTGCCAGCAGCCTCCGGGTCCTACGGGGGAATGGCTACACCTTC.

In its sample, this clone was seen a few times. One junction end does not reproduce the germline sequence, and a read error may be involved. This specimen includes other DNA sequences encoding the same CDR3. The rearrangement uses TRBV2 and TRBJ2-6; TRBD1 matches at 7 bases. The CDR3 spans 12 residues. Germline V gene sequence: CDR1 SNHLY, CDR2 FYNNEI. The CDR3 sequence is CASSEGTDSCLF. The CDR3 nucleotides read TGTGCCAGCAGTGAGGGGACAGATTCTTGCCTTTTC.

V gene TRBV9 combines with J gene TRBJ2-3; 9 bases match TRBD1. Germline CDR1 SGDLS, CDR2 YYNGEE. This CDR3 spans 15 amino acids. Trimming at V came to 4 bases and at J to 5 bases, leaving 8 bases not matched to a gene. The CDR3 reads CASSFGTGFRDTQYF. CDR3 in DNA: TGTGCCAGCAGCTTCGGGACAGGGTTCAGAGATACGCAGTATTTT.

The rearrangement joins TRBV2 to TRBJ2-5, with TRBD2 matching 12 bases. The CDR3 is made up of 16 amino acids. CDR1 and CDR2 (germline): SNHLY, FYNNEI. V dropped 5 bases and J dropped 3; count of bases not matched to a gene: 7. The CDR3 reads CASSLHRLAGEETQYF. The DNA of the CDR3 is TGTGCCAGCAGTCTTCACAGACTAGCGGGGGAAGAGACCCAGTACTTC. Looking up the rest from reference TRBV2 and TRBJ2-5 gives the full variable domain: EPEVTQTPSHQVTQMGQEVILRCVPISNHLYFYWYRQILGQKVEFLVSFYNNEISEKSEIFDDQFSVERPDGSNFTLKIRSTKLEDSAMYFCASSLHRLAGEETQYFGPGTRLLVL.

The chain joins TRBV13 to TRBJ2-7; a possible D gene is TRBD1 (5 bases). This CDR3 has 14 residues. V was clipped by 5 bases and J by 7 bases, with 18 bases between them. Germline CDR1 PRHDT, CDR2 FYEKMQ (reference sequence). CDR3 in amino acids: CASSQNDSPGEQYF. CDR3 bases: TGTGCCAGCAGCCAAAACGACAGCCCCGGGGAGCAGTACTTC.

J is TRBJ1-2 and V is TRBV5-5, with no clear D. The CDR3 sequence is 16 residues long. Trimming took 6 bases from V and 4 from J, leaving 22 bases between them. Germline V gives CDR1 SGHKS, CDR2 YYEKEE (reference sequence). The CDR3 nucleotides read TGTGCCAGCATCTTCCTCCCGGGTGAGGGAGGCTATGGCTACACCTTC. Amino acid sequence: CASIFLPGEGGYGYTF. The full variable domain, in which reference TRBV5-5 and TRBJ1-2 provide the parts outside the CDR3, is DAGVTQSPTHLIKTRGQQVTLRCSPISGHKSVSWYQQVLGQGPQFIFQYYEKEERGRGNFPDRFSARQFPNYSSELNVNALLLGDSALYLCASIFLPGEGGYGYTFGSGTRLTVV.

A few counts support this clone. This chain links TRBV2 with TRBJ2-2, with 16 bases fitting TRBD2. V lost 3 bases, J lost 4 bases, and 8 bases stayed unmatched. The CDR3 length is 19 residues. Germline CDR1 SNHLY, CDR2 FYNNEI. The CDR3: CASSDPGLAGGPPTGELFF. The CDR3 nucleotides are TGTGCCAGCAGTGATCCGGGACTAGCGGGGGGGCCGCCCACCGGGGAGCTGTTTTTT.

A few counts support this clone. The rearrangement uses TRBV5-4 and TRBJ2-5; tentatively, D is TRBD2 (5 bases). The V gene's germline CDR1 is SGHNT and CDR2 YYREEE (reference sequence). V was trimmed by 4 bases and J by 5 bases, leaving 18 bases between them. The CDR3 runs to 15 residues. The CDR3 sequence is CASSKTLAEAETQYF. The CDR3 DNA follows: TGTGCCAGCAGCAAAACTCTAGCAGAAGCCGAGACCCAGTACTTC.

This clone was found a few times. V and J are TRBV11-3 and TRBJ1-6, with D tentatively TRBD1 (6 bases). The CDR3 is 16 residues long. Germline CDR1 reads SGHNT; CDR2 reads YENEEA. V lost 1 base to trimming and J lost 5 bases, with 12 bases between them. The CDR3 DNA sequence: TGTGCCAGCAGCTTAGCTCAGGGGACGGATAATTCACCCCTCCACTTT. Protein: CASSLAQGTDNSPLHF.

CDR3: CASKGGMNTEAFF. The CDR3 DNA is TGTGCCAGCAAGGGGGGGATGAACACTGAAGCTTTCTTT. The chain is built from TRBV2 and TRBJ1-1; possible D gene TRBD1, 6 bases. This CDR3 is built from 13 residues. Between the trimmed V and J ends, which lost 7 bases and 0 bases, there was a span of 9 bases. Germline values: CDR1 SNHLY, CDR2 FYNNEI.

This chain links TRBV2 with TRBJ2-7; 9 nucleotides agree with TRBD2. CDR3 size: 13 residues. Looked up from germline, CDR1 is SNHLY and CDR2 is FYNNEI. V trimming: 4 bases; J trimming: 3 bases; junction bases outside the gene matches: 1. The CDR3 protein is CASSALAGYEQYF. CDR3 nucleotide sequence: TGTGCCAGCAGTGCACTAGCGGGCTACGAGCAGTACTTC. Combining the CDR3 with reference TRBV2 and TRBJ2-7 gives the whole variable domain EPEVTQTPSHQVTQMGQEVILRCVPISNHLYFYWYRQILGQKVEFLVSFYNNEISEKSEIFDDQFSVERPDGSNFTLKIRSTKLEDSAMYFCASSALAGYEQYFGPGTRLTVT.

This clone was observed a few times. The V gene is TRBV18, the J gene TRBJ1-2, with TRBD1 as a possible D gene (5 bases). This CDR3 region has 14 residues. From germline, CDR1 is KGHSH and CDR2 LQKENI. V lost 3 bases to trimming and J lost 6 bases, with 14 bases between them. The CDR3 is CASSPVRGADGYTF. The CDR3 nucleotides read TGTGCCAGCTCACCGGTAAGGGGCGCTGATGGCTACACCTTC.

This clone occurred a few times. The J gene is TRBJ2-5, the V gene TRBV13; 7 bases fit TRBD2. The CDR3 is made up of 14 amino acids. V trimming: 5 bases; J trimming: 2 bases; junction bases outside the gene matches: 5. Germline V lookup: CDR1 PRHDT, CDR2 FYEKMQ (reference sequence). In DNA form, the CDR3 reads TGTGCCAGCAGCGGGTGGGGGGGGCAAGAGACCCAGTACTTC. Residues: CASSGWGGQETQYF.

This chain uses TRBV5-5 with TRBJ1-4, with D perhaps matching TRBD1 (6 bases). The CDR3 runs 16 residues. Germline V lookup: CDR1 SGHKS, CDR2 YYEKEE (reference sequence). Between the trimmed V and J ends, which lost 4 bases and 0 bases, there was a span of 13 bases. The CDR3 reads CASSETGTSTNEKLFF. The CDR3 region has the DNA TGTGCCAGCAGCGAAACCGGGACATCAACTAATGAAAAACTGTTTTTT.

The genes are TRBV2 and TRBJ2-1; 11 bases line up with TRBD1. The CDR3 totals 15 residues. Germline V CDR1 and CDR2: SNHLY, FYNNEI. V shed 5 bases, J shed 8 bases, and the junction held 8 bases outside the gene matches. The CDR3 reads CASSPPGQGVDEQFF. Written as DNA, the CDR3 is TGTGCCAGCAGTCCCCCGGGACAGGGGGTGGATGAGCAGTTCTTC.

This clone was counted once. The chain carries TRBV5-1 and TRBJ2-2; maybe TRBD1 (6 bases). Germline-derived CDR1 and CDR2 are SGHRS and YFSETQ. V lost 4 bases to trimming and J lost 0 bases, with 22 bases between them. CDR3 length: 19 residues. The DNA of the CDR3 is TGCGCCAGCAGCGGGGGCAGCCTCCTCCCTAAAGCGAACACCGGGGAGCTGTTTTTT. Translated: CASSGGSLLPKANTGELFF.

The chain combines TRBV5-5 with TRBJ1-5; 8 bases agree with TRBD1. The CDR3 is 18 residues long. In germline, CDR1 is SGHKS, CDR2 YYEKEE (reference sequence). Trimming at V came to 1 base and at J to 7 bases, leaving 16 bases not matched to a gene. The CDR3 loop is CASSLRGSGQGAEQPQHF. DNA for the CDR3: TGTGCCAGCAGCTTGCGAGGTTCTGGGCAGGGGGCCGAACAGCCCCAGCATTTT.

J is TRBJ1-1 and V is TRBV29-1, with a weak D call TRBD1 (6 bases). The CDR3 is 12 residues long. Germline V gene lookup returns CDR1 SQVTM and CDR2 ANQGSEA. V gave up 7 bases and J gave up 1 base, with 10 bases separating them. The CDR3 spells CSGTGWNTEAFF. CDR3 DNA sequence: TGCAGCGGAACAGGGTGGAACACTGAAGCTTTCTTT.

This CDR3 is CSVTGASYEQYF. CDR3 in DNA: TGCAGCGTTACAGGGGCTTCCTACGAGCAGTACTTC. This rearrangement joins TRBV29-1 to TRBJ2-7, with 7 bases that match TRBD1. The V gene's germline CDR1 is SQVTM and CDR2 ANQGSEA. J was trimmed by 1 base and V by 5 bases; bases with no gene match: 2. The CDR3 is 12 residues long.

This clone was observed at least ten times. The chain carries TRBV7-2 and TRBJ2-5, with TRBD2 identical over 10 bases. Trimming cost V 3 bases and J 4 bases; bases outside gene matches: 5. There are 15 residues in the CDR3. CDR1 is SGHTA and CDR2 is FQGNSA in the germline V gene. Here the CDR3 reads CASSFQRGGTETQYF. As DNA, the CDR3 is TGTGCCAGCAGCTTCCAGCGGGGGGGTACAGAGACCCAGTACTTC.

J is TRBJ1-3 and V is TRBV4-1, with D perhaps matching TRBD1 (5 bases). CDR1 is MGHRA and CDR2 is YSYEKL in the germline V gene. The V and J ends lost 1 base and 4 bases respectively, with 23 bases between them. This CDR3 contains 19 residues. Written as DNA, the CDR3 is TGCGCCAGCAGCCAAGCGGCAGGGTCAAGATTCAACGGAGGAAACACCATATATTTT. This gives the protein CASSQAAGSRFNGGNTIYF.